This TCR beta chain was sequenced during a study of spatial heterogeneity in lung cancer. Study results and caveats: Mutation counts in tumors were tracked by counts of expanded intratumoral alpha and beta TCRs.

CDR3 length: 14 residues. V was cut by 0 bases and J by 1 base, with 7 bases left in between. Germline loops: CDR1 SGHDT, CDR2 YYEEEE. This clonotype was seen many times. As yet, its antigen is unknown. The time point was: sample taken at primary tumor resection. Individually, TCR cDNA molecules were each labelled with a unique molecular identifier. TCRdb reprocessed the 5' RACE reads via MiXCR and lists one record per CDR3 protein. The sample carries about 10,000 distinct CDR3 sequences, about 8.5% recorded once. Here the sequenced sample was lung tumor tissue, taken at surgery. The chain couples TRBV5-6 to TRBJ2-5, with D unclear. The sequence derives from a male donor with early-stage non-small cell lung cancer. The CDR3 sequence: CASSLGAPQETQYF. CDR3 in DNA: TGTGCCAGCAGCTTGGGGGCACCCCAAGAGACCCAGTACTTC.